The next 4 T cell receptor beta chains were all read from a single sample in a study of blood T cell repertoires in COVID-19. Using immunoSEQ multiplex PCR, the repertoire was profiled, and TCRdb retains in-frame clones only, with some absent. The sample contains some 180,000 clones, around 85% of which appear only once. Input material: peripheral blood. The receptor set was obtained from a woman aged 55-75 years with acute or convalescent COVID-19.

CDR3 sequence: CASSPWGSGRGGTQYF. In DNA, the CDR3 is TGTGCCAGCAGCCCCTGGGGTAGCGGGAGAGGGGGGACCCAGTACTTC. The chain uses TRBV7-3 and TRBJ2-5; TRBD2 matches at 9 bases. CDR1 SGHTA and CDR2 FQGTGA come from the germline V gene. J was trimmed by 7 bases and V by 5 bases; bases with no gene match: 14. There are 16 residues in the CDR3.

The rearrangement joins TRBV7-9 to TRBJ1-2; TRBD1 might be the D (5 bases). Trimming stripped 4 bases from V and 4 bases from J, with 22 bases between. The germline V gene encodes CDR1 SEHNR and CDR2 FQNEAQ (reference sequence). This CDR3 is 17 amino acids long. CDR3 nucleotide sequence: TGTGCCAGCAGCTCCCTAGACAGCCACCAGGGCCGCTATGGCTACACCTTC. Protein sequence: CASSSLDSHQGRYGYTF.

The V call is TRBV30, the J call TRBJ1-3; TRBD1 is a possible D gene (6 bases). The CDR3 runs 13 residues. Trimming left V 3 bases short and J 2 bases short, with 8 bases between. Germline CDR1 and CDR2: GTSNPN and SVGIG (reference sequence). The CDR3 DNA is TGTGCCTGGAGAGCAGGGGCTGGAAACACCATATATTTT. Translating it yields CAWRAGAGNTIYF.

This clone appeared a single time. The V gene is TRBV2, the J gene TRBJ2-5; 11 bases are a match to TRBD2. V dropped 7 bases and J dropped 5; count of bases not matched to a gene: 15. CDR1 is SNHLY and CDR2 is FYNNEI in the germline V gene. The CDR3 is made up of 17 amino acids. The CDR3 coding sequence is TGTGCCAGCACCCAAGGGGTAGCGGGAGGGCCGGTTGAGACCCAGTACTTC. As protein: CASTQGVAGGPVETQYF.